This T cell receptor (beta chain) was recovered during a study of blood T cell repertoires in COVID-19. Study in general: The study drew acute and convalescent COVID-19 samples from the United States, Italy and Spain. PBMCs, B-cell-depleted T cells, or T cells were the source of the cDNA or gDNA that made up the material.

Assay: immunoSEQ multiplex PCR; the TCRdb copy retains only in-frame clones and omits some. The sample yields 150,000 to 200,000 clones, roughly 83% seen once. From germline, CDR1 is SEHNR and CDR2 FQNEAQ (reference sequence). The V gene lost 2 bases and the J gene lost 1 base, with 11 bases spanning the gap. The CDR3 has 15 residues. This clonotype originated in a woman between 40 and 50 years old with COVID-19, enrolled during active disease. Sequenced material: peripheral blood. The V call is TRBV7-9, the J call TRBJ2-5; D is undetermined. The CDR3 sequence: CASSLSQVFQETQYF. The CDR3, as DNA: TGTGCCAGCAGCTTATCTCAGGTTTTCCAAGAGACCCAGTACTTC.